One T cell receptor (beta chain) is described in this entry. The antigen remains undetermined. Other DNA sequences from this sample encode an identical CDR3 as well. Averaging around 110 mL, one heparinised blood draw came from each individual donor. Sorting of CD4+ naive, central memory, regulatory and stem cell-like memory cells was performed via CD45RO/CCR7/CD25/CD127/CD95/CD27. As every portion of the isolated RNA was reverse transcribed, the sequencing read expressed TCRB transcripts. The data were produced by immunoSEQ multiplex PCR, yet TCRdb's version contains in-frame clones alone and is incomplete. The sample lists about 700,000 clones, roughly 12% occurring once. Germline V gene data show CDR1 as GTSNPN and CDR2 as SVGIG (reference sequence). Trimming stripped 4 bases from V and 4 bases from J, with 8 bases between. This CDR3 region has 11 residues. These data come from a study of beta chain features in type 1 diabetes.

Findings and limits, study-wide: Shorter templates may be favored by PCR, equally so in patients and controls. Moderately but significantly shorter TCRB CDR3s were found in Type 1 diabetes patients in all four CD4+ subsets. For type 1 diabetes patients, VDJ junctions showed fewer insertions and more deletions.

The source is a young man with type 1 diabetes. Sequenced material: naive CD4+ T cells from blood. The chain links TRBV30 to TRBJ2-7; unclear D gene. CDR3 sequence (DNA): TGTGCCTGGACCCTTTCATACGAGCAGTACTTC. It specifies CAWTLSYEQYF.